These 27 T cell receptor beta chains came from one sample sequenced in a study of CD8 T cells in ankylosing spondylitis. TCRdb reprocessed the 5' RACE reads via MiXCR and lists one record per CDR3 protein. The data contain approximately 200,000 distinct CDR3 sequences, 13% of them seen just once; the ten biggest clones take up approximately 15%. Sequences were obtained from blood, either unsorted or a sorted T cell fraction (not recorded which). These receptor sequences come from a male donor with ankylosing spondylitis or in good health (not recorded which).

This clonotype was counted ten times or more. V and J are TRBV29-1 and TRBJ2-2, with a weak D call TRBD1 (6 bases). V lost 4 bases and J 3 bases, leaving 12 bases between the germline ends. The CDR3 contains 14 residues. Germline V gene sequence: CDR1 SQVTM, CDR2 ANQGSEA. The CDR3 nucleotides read TGCAGCGTTGCCCCGACAGGTTACACCGGGGAGCTGTTTTTT. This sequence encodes CSVAPTGYTGELFF.

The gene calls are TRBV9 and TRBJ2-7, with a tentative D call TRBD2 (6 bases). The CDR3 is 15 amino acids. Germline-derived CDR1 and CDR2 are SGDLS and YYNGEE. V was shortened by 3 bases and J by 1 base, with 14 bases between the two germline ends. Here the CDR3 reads CASSATREPSYEQYF. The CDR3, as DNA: TGTGCCAGCAGCGCCACCCGGGAGCCTTCCTACGAGCAGTACTTC.

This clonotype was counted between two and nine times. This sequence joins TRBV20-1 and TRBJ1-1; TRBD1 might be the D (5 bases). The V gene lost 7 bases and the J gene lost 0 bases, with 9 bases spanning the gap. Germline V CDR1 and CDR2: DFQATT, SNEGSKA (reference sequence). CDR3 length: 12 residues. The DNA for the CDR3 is TGCAGTGACAAGGGGCTGAACACTGAAGCTTTCTTT. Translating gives CSDKGLNTEAFF.

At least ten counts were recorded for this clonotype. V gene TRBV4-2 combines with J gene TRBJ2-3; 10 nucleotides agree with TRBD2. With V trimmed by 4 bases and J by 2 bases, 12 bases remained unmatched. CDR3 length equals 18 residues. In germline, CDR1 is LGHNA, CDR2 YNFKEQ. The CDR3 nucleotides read TGTGCCAGCAGCCCACTTCAAACTAGCGGGGCTGTCACAGATACGCAGTATTTT. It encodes CASSPLQTSGAVTDTQYF.

The CDR3 nucleotides are TGCGCCAGCAGCTTCCTTCACATCGAGGGGACAGGGGTTTGCGAGCAGTACTTC. Translation gives CASSFLHIEGTGVCEQYF. The chain joins TRBV4-1 to TRBJ2-7; 10 bases align to TRBD1. Germline CDR1 reads MGHRA; CDR2 reads YSYEKL. There are 18 residues in the CDR3. Unmatched junction bases numbered 19, after V lost 5 bases and J lost 6 bases.

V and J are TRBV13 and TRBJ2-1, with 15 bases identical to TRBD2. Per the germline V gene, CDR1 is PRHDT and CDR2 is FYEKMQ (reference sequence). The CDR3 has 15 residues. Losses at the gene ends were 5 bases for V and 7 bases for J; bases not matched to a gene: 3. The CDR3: CASSAGLAGGNEQFF. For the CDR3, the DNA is TGTGCCAGCAGCGCGGGACTAGCGGGGGGAAATGAGCAGTTCTTC.

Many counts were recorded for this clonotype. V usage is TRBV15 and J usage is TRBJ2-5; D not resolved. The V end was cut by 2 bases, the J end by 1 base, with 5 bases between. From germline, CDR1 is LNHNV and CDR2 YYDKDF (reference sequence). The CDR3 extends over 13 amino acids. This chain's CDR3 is CATSRPGQETQYF. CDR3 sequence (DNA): TGTGCCACCAGCAGACCTGGCCAAGAGACCCAGTACTTC. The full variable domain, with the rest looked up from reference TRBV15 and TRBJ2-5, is DAMVIQNPRYQVTQFGKPVTLSCSQTLNHNVMYWYQQKSSQAPKLLFHYYDKDFNNEADTPDNFQSRRPNTSFCFLDIRSPGLGDTAMYLCATSRPGQETQYFGPGTRLLVL.

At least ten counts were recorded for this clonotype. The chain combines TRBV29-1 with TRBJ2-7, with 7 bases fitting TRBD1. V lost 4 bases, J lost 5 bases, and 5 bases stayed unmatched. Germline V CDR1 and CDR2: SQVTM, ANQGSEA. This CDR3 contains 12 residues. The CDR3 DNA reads TGCAGCGTTGGAGGGGGCCCGAACGAGCAGTACTTC. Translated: CSVGGGPNEQYF.

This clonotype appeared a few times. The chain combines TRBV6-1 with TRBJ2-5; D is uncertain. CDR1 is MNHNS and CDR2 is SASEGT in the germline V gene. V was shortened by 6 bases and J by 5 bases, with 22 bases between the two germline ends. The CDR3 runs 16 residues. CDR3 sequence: CASSRTYWSARETQYF. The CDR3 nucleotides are TGTGCCAGCAGCCGAACCTATTGGTCCGCGCGGGAGACCCAGTACTTC.

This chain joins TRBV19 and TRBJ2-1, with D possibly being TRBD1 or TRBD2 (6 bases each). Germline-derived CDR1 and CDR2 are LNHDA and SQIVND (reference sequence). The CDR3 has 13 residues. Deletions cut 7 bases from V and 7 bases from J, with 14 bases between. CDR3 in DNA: TGTGCCAGTAACGTGGGAGGACAGAATGAGCAGTTCTTC. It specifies CASNVGGQNEQFF.

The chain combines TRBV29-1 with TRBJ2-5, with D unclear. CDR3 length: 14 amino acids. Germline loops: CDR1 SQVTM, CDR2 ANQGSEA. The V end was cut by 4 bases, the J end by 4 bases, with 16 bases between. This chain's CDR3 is CSVVENFKAETQYF. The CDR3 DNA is TGCAGCGTTGTAGAGAATTTTAAGGCAGAGACCCAGTACTTC.

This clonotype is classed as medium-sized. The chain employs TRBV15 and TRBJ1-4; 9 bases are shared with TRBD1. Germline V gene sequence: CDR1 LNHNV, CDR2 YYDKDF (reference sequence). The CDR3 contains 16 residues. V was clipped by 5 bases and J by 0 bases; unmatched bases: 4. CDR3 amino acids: CATSRDRAATNEKLFF. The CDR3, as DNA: TGTGCCACCAGCCGGGACAGGGCCGCAACTAATGAAAAACTGTTTTTT.

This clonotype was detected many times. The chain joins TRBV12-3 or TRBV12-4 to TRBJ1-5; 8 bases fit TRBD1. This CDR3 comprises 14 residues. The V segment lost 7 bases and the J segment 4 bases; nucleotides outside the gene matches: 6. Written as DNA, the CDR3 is TGTGCCAGCACTCCGGGACAGGCGAATCAGCCCCAGCATTTT. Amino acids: CASTPGQANQPQHF.

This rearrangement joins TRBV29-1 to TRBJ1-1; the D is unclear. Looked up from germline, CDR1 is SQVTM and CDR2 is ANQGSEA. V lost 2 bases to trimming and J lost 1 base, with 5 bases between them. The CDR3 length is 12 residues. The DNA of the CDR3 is TGCAGCGTTGAATCCGAGAACACTGAAGCTTTCTTT. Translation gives CSVESENTEAFF.

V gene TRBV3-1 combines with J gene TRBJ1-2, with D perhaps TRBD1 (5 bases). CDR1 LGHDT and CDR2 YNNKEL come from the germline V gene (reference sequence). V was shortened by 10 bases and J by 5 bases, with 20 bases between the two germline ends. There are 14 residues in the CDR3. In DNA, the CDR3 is TGTGCCATCGCAAGAGGGGACCCACCTTATGGCTACACCTTC. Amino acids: CAIARGDPPYGYTF.

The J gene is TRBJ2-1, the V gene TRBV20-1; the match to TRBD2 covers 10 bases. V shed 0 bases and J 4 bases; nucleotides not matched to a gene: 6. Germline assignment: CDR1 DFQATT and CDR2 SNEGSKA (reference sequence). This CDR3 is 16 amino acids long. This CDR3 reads CSARDRTSGFYNEQFF. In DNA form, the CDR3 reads TGCAGTGCTAGAGATCGGACTAGCGGTTTTTACAATGAGCAGTTCTTC.

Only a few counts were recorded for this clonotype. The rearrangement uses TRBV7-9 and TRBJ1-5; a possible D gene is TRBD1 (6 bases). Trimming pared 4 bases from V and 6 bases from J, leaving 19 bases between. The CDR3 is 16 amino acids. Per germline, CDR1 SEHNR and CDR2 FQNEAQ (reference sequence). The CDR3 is CASSSQSGGAIQPQHF. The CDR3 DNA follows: TGTGCCAGCAGCTCCCAGTCGGGGGGGGCGATTCAGCCCCAGCATTTT.

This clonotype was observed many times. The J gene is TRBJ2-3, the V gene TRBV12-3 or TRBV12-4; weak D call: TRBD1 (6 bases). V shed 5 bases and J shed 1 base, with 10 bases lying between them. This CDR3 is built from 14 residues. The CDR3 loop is CASSPSGGTDTQYF. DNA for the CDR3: TGTGCCAGCAGTCCCTCAGGGGGCACAGATACGCAGTATTTT.

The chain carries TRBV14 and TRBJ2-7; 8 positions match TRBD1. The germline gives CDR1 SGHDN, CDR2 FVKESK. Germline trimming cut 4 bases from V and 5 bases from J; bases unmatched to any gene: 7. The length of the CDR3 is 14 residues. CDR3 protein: CASSLTGDGDEQYF. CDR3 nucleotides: TGTGCCAGCAGCCTGACAGGGGACGGCGACGAGCAGTACTTC.

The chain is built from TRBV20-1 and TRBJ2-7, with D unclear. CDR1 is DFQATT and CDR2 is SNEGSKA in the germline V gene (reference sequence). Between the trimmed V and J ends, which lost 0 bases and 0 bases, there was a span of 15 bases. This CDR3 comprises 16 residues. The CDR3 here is CSARDLLPVPSYEQYF. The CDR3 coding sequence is TGCAGTGCTAGAGATCTCCTGCCGGTTCCCTCCTACGAGCAGTACTTC.

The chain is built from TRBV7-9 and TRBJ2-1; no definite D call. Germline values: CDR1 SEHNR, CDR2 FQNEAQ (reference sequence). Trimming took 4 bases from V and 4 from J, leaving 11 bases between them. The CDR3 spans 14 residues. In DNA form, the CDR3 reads TGTGCCAGCAGCTCCGAGACATTTTACAATGAGCAGTTCTTC. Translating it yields CASSSETFYNEQFF.

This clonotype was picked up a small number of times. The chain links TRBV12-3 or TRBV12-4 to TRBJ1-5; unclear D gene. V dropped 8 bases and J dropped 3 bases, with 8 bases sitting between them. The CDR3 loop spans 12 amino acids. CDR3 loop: CASGQDNQPQHF. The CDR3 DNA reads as TGTGCCAGCGGCCAGGACAATCAGCCCCAGCATTTT.

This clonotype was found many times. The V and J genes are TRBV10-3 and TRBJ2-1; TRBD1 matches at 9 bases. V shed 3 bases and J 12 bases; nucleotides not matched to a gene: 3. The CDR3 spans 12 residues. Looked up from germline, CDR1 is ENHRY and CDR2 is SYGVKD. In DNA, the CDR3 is TGTGCCATCAGTGACCCGGACAGGGGGCAGTTCTTC. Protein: CAISDPDRGQFF.

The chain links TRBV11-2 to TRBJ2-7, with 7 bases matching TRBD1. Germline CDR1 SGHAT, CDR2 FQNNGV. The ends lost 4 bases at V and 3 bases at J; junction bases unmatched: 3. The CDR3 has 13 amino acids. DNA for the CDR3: TGTGCCAGCAGCTGGGGACAGTACTACGAGCAGTACTTC. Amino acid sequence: CASSWGQYYEQYF.

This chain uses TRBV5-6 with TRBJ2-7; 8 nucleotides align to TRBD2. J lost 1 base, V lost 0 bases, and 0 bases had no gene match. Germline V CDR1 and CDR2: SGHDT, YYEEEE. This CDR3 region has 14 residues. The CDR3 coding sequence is TGTGCCAGCAGCTTGGAGCGGGGGTCCTACGAGCAGTACTTC. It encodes CASSLERGSYEQYF.

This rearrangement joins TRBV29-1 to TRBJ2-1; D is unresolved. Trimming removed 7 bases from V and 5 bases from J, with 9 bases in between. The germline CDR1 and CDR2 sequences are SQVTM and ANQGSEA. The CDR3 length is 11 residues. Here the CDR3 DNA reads TGCAGCGCCAGGACGAACAATGAGCAGTTCTTC. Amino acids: CSARTNNEQFF.

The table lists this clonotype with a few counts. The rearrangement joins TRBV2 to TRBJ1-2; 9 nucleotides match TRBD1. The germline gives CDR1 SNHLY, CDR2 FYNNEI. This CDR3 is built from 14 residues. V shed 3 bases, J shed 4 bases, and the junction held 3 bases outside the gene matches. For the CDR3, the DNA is TGTGCCAGCAGTGACCCGGGACAGGGCTATGGCTACACCTTC. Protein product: CASSDPGQGYGYTF.